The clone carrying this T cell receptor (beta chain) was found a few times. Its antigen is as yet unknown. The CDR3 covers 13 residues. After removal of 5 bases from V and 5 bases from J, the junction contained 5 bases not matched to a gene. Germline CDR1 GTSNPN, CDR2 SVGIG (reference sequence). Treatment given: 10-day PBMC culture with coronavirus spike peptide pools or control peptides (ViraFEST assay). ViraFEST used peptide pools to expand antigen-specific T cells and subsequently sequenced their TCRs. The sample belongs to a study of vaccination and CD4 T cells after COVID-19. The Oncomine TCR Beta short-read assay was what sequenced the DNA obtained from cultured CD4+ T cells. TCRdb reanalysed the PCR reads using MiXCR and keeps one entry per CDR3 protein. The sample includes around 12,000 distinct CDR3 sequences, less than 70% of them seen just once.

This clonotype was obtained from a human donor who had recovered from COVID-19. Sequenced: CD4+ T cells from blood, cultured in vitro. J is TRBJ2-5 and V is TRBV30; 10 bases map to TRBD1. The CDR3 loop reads CAWGQGEGETQYF. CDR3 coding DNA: TGTGCCTGGGGACAGGGGGAGGGCGAGACCCAGTACTTC.